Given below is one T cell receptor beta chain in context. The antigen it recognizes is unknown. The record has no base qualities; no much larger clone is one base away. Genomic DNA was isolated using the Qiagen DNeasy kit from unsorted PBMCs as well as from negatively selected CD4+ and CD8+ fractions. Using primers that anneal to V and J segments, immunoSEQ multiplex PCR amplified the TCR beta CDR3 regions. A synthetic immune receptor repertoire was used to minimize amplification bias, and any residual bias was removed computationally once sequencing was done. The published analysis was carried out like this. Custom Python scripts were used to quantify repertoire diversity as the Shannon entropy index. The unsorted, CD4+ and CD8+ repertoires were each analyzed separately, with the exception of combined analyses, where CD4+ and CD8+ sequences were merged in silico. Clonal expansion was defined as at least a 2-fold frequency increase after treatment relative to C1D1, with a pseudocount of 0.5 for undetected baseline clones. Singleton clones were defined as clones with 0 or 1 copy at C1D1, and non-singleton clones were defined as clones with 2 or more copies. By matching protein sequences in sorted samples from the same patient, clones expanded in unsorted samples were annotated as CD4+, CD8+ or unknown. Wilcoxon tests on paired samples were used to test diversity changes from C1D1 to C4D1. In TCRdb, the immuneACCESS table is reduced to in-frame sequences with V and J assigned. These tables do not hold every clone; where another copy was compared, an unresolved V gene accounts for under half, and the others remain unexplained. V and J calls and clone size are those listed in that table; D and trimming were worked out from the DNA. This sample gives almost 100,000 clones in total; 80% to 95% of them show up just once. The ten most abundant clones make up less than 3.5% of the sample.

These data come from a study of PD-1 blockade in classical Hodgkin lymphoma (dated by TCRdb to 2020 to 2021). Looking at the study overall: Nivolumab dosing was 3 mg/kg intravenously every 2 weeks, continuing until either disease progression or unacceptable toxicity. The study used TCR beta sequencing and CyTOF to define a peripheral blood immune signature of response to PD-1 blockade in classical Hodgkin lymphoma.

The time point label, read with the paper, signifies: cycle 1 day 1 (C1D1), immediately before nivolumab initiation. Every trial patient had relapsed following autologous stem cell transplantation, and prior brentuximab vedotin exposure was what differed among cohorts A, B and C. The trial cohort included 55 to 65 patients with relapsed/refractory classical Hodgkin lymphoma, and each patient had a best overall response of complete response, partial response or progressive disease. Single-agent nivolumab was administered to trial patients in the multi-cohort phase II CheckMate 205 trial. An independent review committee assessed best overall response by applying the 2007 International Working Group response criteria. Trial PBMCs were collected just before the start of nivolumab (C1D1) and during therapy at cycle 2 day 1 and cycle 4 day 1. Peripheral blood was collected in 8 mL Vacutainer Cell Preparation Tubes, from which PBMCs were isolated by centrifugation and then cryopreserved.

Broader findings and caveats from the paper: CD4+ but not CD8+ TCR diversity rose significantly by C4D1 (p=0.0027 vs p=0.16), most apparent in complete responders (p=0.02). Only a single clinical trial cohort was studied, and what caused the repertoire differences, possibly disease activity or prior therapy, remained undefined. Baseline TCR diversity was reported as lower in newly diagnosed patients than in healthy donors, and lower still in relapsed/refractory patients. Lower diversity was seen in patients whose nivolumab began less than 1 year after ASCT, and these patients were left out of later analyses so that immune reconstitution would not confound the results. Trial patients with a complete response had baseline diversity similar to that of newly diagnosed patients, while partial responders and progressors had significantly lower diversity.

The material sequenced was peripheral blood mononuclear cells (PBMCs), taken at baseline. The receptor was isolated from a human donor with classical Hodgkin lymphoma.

The DNA sequence is as follows: TGTGCCAGCAGCCAAGTTCGCGGGAGTTCTGCCGAGCAGTACTTC. Translated, it reads CASSQVRGSSAEQYF. The sequence is built from TRBV4-2 and TRBJ2-7; TRBD2 lines up with 7 middle nucleotides. Including the terminal cysteine and phenylalanine, the CDR3 comprises 15 residues. This entry keeps only the CDR3 DNA: 45 bases, framed from base 1. Ends trimmed: V by 1 base, J by 6 bases; bases unmatched to a gene: 9. From a lookup of the germline V gene, CDR1 and CDR2 are LGHNA and YNFKEQ.